This T cell receptor (beta chain) comes out of a study of regulatory T cells in long-lasting Graves disease. This clonotype was seen repeatedly, ten times or more. Time point: newly diagnosed GD, antithyroid drugs for less than 3 months. From RNA extracted from PBMCs, the TCR library was made. To make TCR beta libraries, researchers used iRepertoire HTBI primers and Arm-PCR of CDR3 regions. TCRdb called the multiplex PCR reads again in MiXCR, with one record for every CDR3 protein. Of about 560,000 distinct CDR3 sequences listed, about 15% are singletons. This sample was shared with a second study, whose subject was T cells in Graves' hyperthyroidism and ophthalmopathy.

The specimen comprised peripheral blood mononuclear cells (PBMCs), sampled at new diagnosis, from a patient treated with antithyroid drugs. The clonotype comes from a man aged 18 to 29 with Graves disease.

Here the CDR3 reads CSARVGSHEQYF. Here the CDR3 DNA reads TGCAGTGCTAGAGTGGGGTCCCACGAGCAGTACTTC. This chain joins TRBV20-1 and TRBJ2-7; D remains ambiguous. Germline CDR1 is DFQATT and CDR2 is SNEGSKA (reference sequence). This CDR3 has 12 residues. The germline V and J ends were trimmed by 1 base and 5 bases, with 9 bases remaining between them.